The T cell receptor (beta chain) described here comes from a study of T cell responses to AZD1222 COVID-19 vaccine. Data came from immunoSEQ multiplex PCR; TCRdb stores just in-frame clones and leaves some out. The top ten clones hold around 3.6% of a sample with about 140,000 clones, approximately 90% of them seen once. The V segment lost 4 bases and the J segment 5 bases; nucleotides outside the gene matches: 8. Germline V CDR1 and CDR2: SGHNT, YENEEA. The CDR3 covers 16 residues. Sequencing used peripheral blood, obtained on day 0 of AZD1222 vaccination. The V and J genes are TRBV11-3 and TRBJ2-2; the match to TRBD1 covers 9 bases. This clonotype was sampled from an adult in good health. This chain's CDR3 is CASSSQGAGFTGELFF. CDR3 DNA: TGTGCCAGCAGCTCACAGGGGGCAGGGTTTACCGGGGAGCTGTTTTTT.